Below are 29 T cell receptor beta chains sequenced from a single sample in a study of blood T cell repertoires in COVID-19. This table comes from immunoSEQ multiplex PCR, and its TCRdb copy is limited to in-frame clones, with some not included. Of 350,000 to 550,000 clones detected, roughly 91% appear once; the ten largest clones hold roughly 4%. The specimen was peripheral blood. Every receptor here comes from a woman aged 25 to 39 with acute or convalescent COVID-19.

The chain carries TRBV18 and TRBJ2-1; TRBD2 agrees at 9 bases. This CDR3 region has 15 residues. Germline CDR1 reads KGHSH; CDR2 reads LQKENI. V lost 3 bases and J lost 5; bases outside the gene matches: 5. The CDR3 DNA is TGTGCCAGCTCACCGTCCCTAGCGGGGAACAATGAGCAGTTCTTC. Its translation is CASSPSLAGNNEQFF.

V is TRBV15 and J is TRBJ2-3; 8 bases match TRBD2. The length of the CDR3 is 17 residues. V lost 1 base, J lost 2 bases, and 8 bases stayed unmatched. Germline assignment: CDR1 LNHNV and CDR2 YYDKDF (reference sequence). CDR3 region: CATSRGGVAGFTDTQYF. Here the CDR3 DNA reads TGTGCCACCAGCAGAGGCGGGGTAGCGGGGTTCACAGATACGCAGTATTTT. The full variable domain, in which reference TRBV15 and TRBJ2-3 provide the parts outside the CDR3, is DAMVIQNPRYQVTQFGKPVTLSCSQTLNHNVMYWYQQKSSQAPKLLFHYYDKDFNNEADTPDNFQSRRPNTSFCFLDIRSPGLGDTAMYLCATSRGGVAGFTDTQYFGPGTRLTVL.

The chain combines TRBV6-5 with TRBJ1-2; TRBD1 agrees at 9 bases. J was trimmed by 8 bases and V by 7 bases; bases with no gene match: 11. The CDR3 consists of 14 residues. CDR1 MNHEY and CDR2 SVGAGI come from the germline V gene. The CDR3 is CASTNSGTGQGYTF. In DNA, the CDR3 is TGTGCCAGCACCAACTCCGGGACAGGGCAAGGCTACACCTTC.

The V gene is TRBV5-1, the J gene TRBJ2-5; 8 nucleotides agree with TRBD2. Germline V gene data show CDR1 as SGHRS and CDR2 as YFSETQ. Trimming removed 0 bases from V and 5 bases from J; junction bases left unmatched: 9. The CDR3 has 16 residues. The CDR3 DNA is TGCGCCAGCAGCTTGGATGGCTCTCCGGGGGGGGAGACCCAGTACTTC. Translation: CASSLDGSPGGETQYF.

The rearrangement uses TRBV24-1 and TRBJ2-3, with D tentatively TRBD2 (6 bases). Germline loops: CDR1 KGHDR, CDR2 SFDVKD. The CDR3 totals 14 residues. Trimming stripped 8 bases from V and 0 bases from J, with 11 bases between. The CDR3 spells CATKEGRSTDTQYF. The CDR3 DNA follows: TGTGCCACCAAGGAGGGTCGGAGCACAGATACGCAGTATTTT.

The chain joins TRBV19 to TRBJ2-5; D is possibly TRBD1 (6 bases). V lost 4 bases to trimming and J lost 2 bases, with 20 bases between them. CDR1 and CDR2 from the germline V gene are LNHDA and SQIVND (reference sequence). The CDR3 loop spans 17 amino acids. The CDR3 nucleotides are TGTGCCAGTAGTACCTTCCGGGACACGGAGAATCAAGAGACCCAGTACTTC. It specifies CASSTFRDTENQETQYF.

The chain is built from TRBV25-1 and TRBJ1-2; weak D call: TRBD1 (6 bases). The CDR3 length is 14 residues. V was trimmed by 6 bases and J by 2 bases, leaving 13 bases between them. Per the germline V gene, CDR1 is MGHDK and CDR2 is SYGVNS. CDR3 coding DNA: TGTGCCAGCAGGGGGCAGGGGAAAAACTATGGCTACACCTTC. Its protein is CASRGQGKNYGYTF.

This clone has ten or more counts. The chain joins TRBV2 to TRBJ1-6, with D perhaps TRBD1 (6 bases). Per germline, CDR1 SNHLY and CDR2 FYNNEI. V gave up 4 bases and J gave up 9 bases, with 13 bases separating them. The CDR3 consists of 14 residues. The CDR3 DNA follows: TGTGCCAGCAGTGGGAACAGGGAGTCTTCACCCCTCCACTTT. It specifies CASSGNRESSPLHF.

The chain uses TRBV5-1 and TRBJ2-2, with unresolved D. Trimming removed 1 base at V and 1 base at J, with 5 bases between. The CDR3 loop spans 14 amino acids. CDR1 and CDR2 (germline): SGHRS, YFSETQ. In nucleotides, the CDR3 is TGCGCCAGCAGCTTGTATGTGAACACCGGGGAGCTGTTTTTT. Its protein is CASSLYVNTGELFF.

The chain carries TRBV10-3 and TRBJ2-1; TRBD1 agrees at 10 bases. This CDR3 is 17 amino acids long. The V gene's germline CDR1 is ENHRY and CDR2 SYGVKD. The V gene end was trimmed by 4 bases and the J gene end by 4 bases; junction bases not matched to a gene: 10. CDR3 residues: CAISGEPGQGMYNEQFF. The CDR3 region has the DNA TGTGCCATCAGTGGGGAACCGGGACAGGGGATGTACAATGAGCAGTTCTTC.

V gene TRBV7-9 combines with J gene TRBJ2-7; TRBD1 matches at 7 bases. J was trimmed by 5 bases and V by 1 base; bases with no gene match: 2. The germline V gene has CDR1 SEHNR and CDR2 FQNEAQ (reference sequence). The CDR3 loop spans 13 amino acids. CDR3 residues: CASSLGGTDEQYF. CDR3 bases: TGTGCCAGCAGCTTAGGGGGGACAGACGAGCAGTACTTC.

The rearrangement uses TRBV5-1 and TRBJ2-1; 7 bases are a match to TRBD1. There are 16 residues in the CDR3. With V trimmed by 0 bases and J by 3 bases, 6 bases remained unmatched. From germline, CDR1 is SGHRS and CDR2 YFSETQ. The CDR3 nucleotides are TGCGCCAGCAGCTTGGAGGGGGCGCTTGTCTACAATGAGCAGTTCTTC. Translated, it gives CASSLEGALVYNEQFF.

In DNA, the CDR3 is TGTGCCAGCAGCACGCAGGGCTACGAGCAGTACTTC. As protein: CASSTQGYEQYF. The chain combines TRBV2 with TRBJ2-7; D might be TRBD1 (5 bases). The V gene lost 6 bases and the J gene lost 3 bases, with 9 bases spanning the gap. This CDR3 region has 12 residues. The V gene's germline CDR1 is SNHLY and CDR2 FYNNEI.

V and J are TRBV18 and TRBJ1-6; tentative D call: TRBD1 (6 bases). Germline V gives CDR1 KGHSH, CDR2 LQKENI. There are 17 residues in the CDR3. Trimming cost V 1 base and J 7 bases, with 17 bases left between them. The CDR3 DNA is TGTGCCAGCTCACCACTTGGGACACCCGGCGGGAATTCACCCCTCCACTTT. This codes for CASSPLGTPGGNSPLHF.

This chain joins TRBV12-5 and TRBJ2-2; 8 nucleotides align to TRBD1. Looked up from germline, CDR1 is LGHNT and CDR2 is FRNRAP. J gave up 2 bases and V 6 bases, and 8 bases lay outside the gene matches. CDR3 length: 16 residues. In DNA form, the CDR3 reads TGTGCTAGTGGCTACCGACAGGGGCCAAACACCGGGGAGCTGTTTTTT. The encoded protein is CASGYRQGPNTGELFF.

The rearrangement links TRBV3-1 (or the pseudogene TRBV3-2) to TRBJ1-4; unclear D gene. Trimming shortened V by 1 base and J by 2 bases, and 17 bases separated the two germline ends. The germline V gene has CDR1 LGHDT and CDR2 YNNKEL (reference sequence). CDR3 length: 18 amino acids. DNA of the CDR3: TGTGCCAGCAGCCAAGCCAGCCTATACAGATACACTAATGAAAAACTGTTTTTT. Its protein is CASSQASLYRYTNEKLFF.

The CDR3 region is CAISGGQGFRSDARNTIYF. The CDR3 region has the DNA TGTGCCATCAGTGGCGGACAGGGCTTTCGCTCGGATGCTCGGAACACCATATATTTT. The chain uses TRBV10-3 and TRBJ1-3, with TRBD1 matching over 8 bases. The ends lost 4 bases at V and 7 bases at J; junction bases unmatched: 21. From germline, CDR1 is ENHRY and CDR2 SYGVKD. The CDR3 contains 19 residues.

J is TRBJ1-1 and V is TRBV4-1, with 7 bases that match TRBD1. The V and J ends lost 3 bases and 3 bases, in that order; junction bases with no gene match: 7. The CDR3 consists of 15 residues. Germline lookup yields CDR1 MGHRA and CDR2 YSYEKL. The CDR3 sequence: CASSQTARGHTEAFF. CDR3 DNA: TGCGCCAGCAGCCAGACGGCGAGGGGGCACACTGAAGCTTTCTTT.

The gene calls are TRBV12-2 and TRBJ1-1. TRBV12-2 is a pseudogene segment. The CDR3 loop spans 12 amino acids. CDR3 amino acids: CASLITGFGAFF. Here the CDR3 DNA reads TGTGCAAGTCTCATTACGGGGTTTGGGGCTTTCTTT.

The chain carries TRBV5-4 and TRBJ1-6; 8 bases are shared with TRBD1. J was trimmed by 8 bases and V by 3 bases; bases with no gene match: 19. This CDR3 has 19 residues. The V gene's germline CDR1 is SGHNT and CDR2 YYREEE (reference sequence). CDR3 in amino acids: CASSYGQGSFRRRDSPLHF. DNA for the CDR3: TGTGCCAGCAGCTACGGACAGGGCAGTTTCCGACGACGAGATTCACCCCTCCACTTT.

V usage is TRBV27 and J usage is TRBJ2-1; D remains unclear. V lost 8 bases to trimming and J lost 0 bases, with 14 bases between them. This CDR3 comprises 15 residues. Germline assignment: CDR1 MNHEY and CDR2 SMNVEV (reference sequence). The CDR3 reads CASGSPRSSYNEQFF. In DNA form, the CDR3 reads TGTGCCAGCGGATCCCCTAGGAGCTCCTACAATGAGCAGTTCTTC.

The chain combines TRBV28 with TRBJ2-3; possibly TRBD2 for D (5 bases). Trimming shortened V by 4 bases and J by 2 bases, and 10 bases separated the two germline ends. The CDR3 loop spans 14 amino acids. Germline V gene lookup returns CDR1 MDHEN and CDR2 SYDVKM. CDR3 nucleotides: TGTGCCAGCAGTTCATTGGGAGCCACAGATACGCAGTATTTT. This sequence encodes CASSSLGATDTQYF.

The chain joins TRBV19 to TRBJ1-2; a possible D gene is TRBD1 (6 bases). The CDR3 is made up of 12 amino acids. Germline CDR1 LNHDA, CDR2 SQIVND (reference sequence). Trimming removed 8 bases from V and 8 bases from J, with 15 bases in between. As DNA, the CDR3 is TGTGCCAGTTGCTCCCCCAGGGGCGGCTACACCTTC. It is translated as CASCSPRGGYTF.

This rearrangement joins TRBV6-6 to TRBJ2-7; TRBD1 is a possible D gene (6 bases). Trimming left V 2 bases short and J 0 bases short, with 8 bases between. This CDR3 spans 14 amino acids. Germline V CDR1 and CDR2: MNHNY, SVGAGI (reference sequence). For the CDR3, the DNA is TGTGCCAGCAGTTACGGGACATCCTCCTACGAGCAGTACTTC. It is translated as CASSYGTSSYEQYF.

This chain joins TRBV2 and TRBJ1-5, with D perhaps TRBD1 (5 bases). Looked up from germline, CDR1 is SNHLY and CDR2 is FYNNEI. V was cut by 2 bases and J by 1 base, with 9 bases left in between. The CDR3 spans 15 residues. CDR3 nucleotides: TGTGCCAGCAGTGAATGGGGCGGCAGCAATCAGCCCCAGCATTTT. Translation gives CASSEWGGSNQPQHF.

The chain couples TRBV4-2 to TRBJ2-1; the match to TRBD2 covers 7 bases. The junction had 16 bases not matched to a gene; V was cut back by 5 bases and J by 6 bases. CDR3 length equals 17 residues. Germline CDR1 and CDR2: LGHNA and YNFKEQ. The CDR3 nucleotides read TGTGCCAGCAGCGACAATTTGCGGGGGACCCAAGGCAATGAGCAGTTCTTC. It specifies CASSDNLRGTQGNEQFF.

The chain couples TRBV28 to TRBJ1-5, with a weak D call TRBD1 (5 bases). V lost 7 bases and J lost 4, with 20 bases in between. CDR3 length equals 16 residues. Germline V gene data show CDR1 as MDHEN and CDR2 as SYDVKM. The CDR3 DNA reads TGTGCCAGCACTGATAGGACCCGCAGGGCGAATCAGCCCCAGCATTTT. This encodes CASTDRTRRANQPQHF.

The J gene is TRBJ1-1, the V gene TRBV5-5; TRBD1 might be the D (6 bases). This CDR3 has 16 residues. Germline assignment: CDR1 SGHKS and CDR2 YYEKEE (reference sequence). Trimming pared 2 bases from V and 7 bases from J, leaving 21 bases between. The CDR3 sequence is CASSLPVQAKQGEAFF. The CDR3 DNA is TGTGCCAGCAGCTTACCGGTCCAGGCTAAACAGGGTGAAGCTTTCTTT.

DNA for the CDR3: TGTGCCACCAGCAGAGATCTTCAGGGAACGTACGAGCAGTACTTC. It codes for CATSRDLQGTYEQYF. The chain joins TRBV15 to TRBJ2-7; D possibly corresponds to TRBD1 (5 bases). Germline-derived CDR1 and CDR2 are LNHNV and YYDKDF (reference sequence). This CDR3 region has 15 residues. Between the trimmed V and J ends, which lost 0 bases and 4 bases, there was a span of 13 bases.